This T cell receptor beta chain is drawn from a study of T cells in localized non-small cell lung cancer. General observations from the study: Median detection of top 100 tumor clones in adjacent lung was about 52 clones.

The V gene's germline CDR1 is SGHDN and CDR2 FVKESK. V trimming: 2 bases; J trimming: 3 bases; junction bases outside the gene matches: 3. There are 15 residues in the CDR3. Generated by immunoSEQ multiplex PCR, the TCRdb table keeps only in-frame clones and is missing some. The table shows 4,000 to 5,000 clones, with about 30% occurring only once. Concerning this clone itself: What it binds is unknown.

The receptor was isolated from a man aged 40-75 years with stage II lung adenocarcinoma. The rearrangement uses TRBV14 and TRBJ1-3, with 8 bases that match TRBD1. This specimen was lung tumor tissue, taken before any cancer treatment. The chain's CDR3 is CASSQTGGGGNTIYF. Here the CDR3 DNA reads TGTGCCAGCAGCCAAACAGGGGGTGGTGGAAACACCATATATTTT. The complete variable domain, with remaining parts taken from reference TRBV14 and TRBJ1-3, reads EAGVTQFPSHSVIEKGQTVTLRCDPISGHDNLYWYRRVMGKEIKFLLHFVKESKQDESGMPNNRFLAERTGGTYSTLKVQPAELEDSGVYFCASSQTGGGGNTIYFGEGSWLTVV.